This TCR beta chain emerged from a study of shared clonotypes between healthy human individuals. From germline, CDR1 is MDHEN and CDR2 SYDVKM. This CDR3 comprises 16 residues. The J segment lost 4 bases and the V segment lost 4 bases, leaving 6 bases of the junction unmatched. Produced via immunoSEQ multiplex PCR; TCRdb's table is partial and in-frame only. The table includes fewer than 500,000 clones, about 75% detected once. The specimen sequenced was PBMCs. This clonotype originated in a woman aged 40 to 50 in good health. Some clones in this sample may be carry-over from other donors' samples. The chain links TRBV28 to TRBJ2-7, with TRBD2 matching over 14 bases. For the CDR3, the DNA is TGTGCCAGCAGTTCGGGACTAGCGGGAGCCGGGTACGAGCAGTACTTC. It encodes CASSSGLAGAGYEQYF.